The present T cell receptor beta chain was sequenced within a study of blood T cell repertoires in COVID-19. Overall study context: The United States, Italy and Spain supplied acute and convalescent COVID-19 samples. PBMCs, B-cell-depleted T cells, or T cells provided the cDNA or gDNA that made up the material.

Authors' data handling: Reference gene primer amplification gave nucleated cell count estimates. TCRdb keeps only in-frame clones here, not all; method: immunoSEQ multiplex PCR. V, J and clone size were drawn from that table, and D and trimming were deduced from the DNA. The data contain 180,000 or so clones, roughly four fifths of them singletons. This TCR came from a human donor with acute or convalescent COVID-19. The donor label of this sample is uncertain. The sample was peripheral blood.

The CDR3 is CASSRQGWDSPLHF. In nucleotides, the CDR3 is TGTGCCAGCAGCAGACAGGGATGGGATTCACCCCTCCACTTT. The V and J genes are TRBV6-5 and TRBJ1-6; TRBD1 matches at 7 bases. The germline CDR1 and CDR2 sequences are MNHEY and SVGAGI. Losses at the gene ends were 6 bases for V and 8 bases for J; bases not matched to a gene: 7. CDR3 length: 14 residues.